The following is a T cell receptor (beta chain) sequence with its context. Profiled with immunoSEQ multiplex PCR; TCRdb holds only in-frame clones, not every one. The data show some 2.4 million clones, roughly 93% seen once. Trimming stripped 6 bases from V and 0 bases from J, with 9 bases between. The CDR3 has 14 residues. Germline CDR1 is LNHNV and CDR2 is YYDKDF (reference sequence). The data stem from a study of shared clonotypes between healthy human individuals. Sequencing was done on a sample of naive CD4+ T cells from PBMCs. Noted subset: CD45RA+ positively selected. This chain links TRBV15 with TRBJ1-5; D gene ambiguous. This receptor was taken from a man younger than 35 in good health. Some clones in this sample may be carry-over from other donors' samples. This CDR3 is CATSSPYSNQPQHF. The CDR3, as DNA: TGTGCCACCAGTAGCCCCTATAGCAATCAGCCCCAGCATTTT. Filled out from reference TRBV15 and TRBJ1-5, the complete variable domain reads DAMVIQNPRYQVTQFGKPVTLSCSQTLNHNVMYWYQQKSSQAPKLLFHYYDKDFNNEADTPDNFQSRRPNTSFCFLDIRSPGLGDTAMYLCATSSPYSNQPQHFGDGTRLSIL.